Presented here are 17 T cell receptor beta chains from one specimen sequenced in a study of T cell changes during pregnancy in multiple sclerosis. Produced via immunoSEQ multiplex PCR; TCRdb's table is partial and in-frame only. The profile shows some 70,000 clones, approximately 90% of them singletons. The sample in question was peripheral blood, obtained in the second trimester of pregnancy. The receptors shown here come from a female donor in good health, enrolled as a control in a pregnancy study.

This chain joins TRBV7-9 and TRBJ1-5; D gene ambiguous. Germline V gene data show CDR1 as SEHNR and CDR2 as FQNEAQ (reference sequence). The CDR3 length is 13 residues. V lost 1 base and J lost 5, with 6 bases in between. The CDR3: CASSLDNYQPQHF. In DNA, the CDR3 is TGTGCCAGCAGCTTAGACAATTATCAGCCCCAGCATTTT.

V usage is TRBV28 and J usage is TRBJ1-5, with D possibly TRBD1 on 6 matching bases. The CDR3 runs 14 residues. CDR1 and CDR2 from the germline V gene are MDHEN and SYDVKM. Deletions cut 11 bases from V and 2 bases from J, with 16 bases between. For the CDR3, the DNA is TGTGCCGCAAGGGTGGGGGCTGGCAATCAGCCCCAGCATTTT. Encoded protein: CAARVGAGNQPQHF.

This chain links TRBV10-3 with TRBJ2-3; 7 bases agree with TRBD2. After removal of 8 bases from V and 0 bases from J, the junction contained 8 bases not matched to a gene. Germline V gives CDR1 ENHRY, CDR2 SYGVKD. The CDR3 is 15 amino acids. The CDR3 DNA is TGTGCCATCGGGAAAGCGGGGCCTAGCACAGATACGCAGTATTTT. Translating gives CAIGKAGPSTDTQYF.

The chain combines TRBV6-1 with TRBJ2-5; D call uncertain. This CDR3 contains 12 residues. V was shortened by 3 bases and J by 1 base, with 3 bases between the two germline ends. CDR1 and CDR2 (germline): MNHNS, SASEGT. The DNA for the CDR3 is TGTGCCAGCAGTGAGCGCCAAGAGACCCAGTACTTC. Its protein product is CASSERQETQYF.

The V call is TRBV27, the J call TRBJ2-7; 7 positions agree with TRBD1. The CDR3 is made up of 14 amino acids. V lost 4 bases, J lost 2 bases, and 5 bases stayed unmatched. The germline CDR1 and CDR2 sequences are MNHEY and SMNVEV (reference sequence). DNA for the CDR3: TGTGCCAGCAGTTACAAGACAGGGACCTACGAGCAGTACTTC. It yields the protein CASSYKTGTYEQYF.

The table lists this clone with a count of one. The chain recombines TRBV7-9 with TRBJ1-2, with D perhaps TRBD1 (5 bases). This CDR3 is 15 amino acids long. Germline V gives CDR1 SEHNR, CDR2 FQNEAQ (reference sequence). The V end was cut by 1 base, the J end by 6 bases, with 15 bases between. The DNA for the CDR3 is TGTGCCAGCAGCTTAGACAGGCGCCGAGAGAATGGCTACACCTTC. Amino acids: CASSLDRRRENGYTF.

The rearrangement uses TRBV27 and TRBJ2-1, with 8 bases fitting TRBD2. The CDR3 totals 11 residues. V gave up 8 bases and J gave up 14 bases; unmatched junction bases: 8. CDR1 and CDR2 from the germline V gene are MNHEY and SMNVEV (reference sequence). The CDR3 DNA follows: TGTGCCAGCGCCGGGGGGGGTCGGGAGTTCTTC. Translated: CASAGGGREFF.

The chain is built from TRBV5-1 and TRBJ2-1; D perhaps matches TRBD1 (5 bases). The CDR3 covers 14 residues. Germline V gives CDR1 SGHRS, CDR2 YFSETQ. Deletions cut 1 base from V and 6 bases from J, with 11 bases between. CDR3 in DNA: TGCGCCAGCAGCTTGTACCAGGGATTCAATGAGCAGTTCTTC. The encoded protein is CASSLYQGFNEQFF.

The chain is built from TRBV5-1 and TRBJ1-1; 7 bases fit TRBD1. This CDR3 is 13 amino acids long. The junction had 10 bases not matched to a gene; V was cut back by 9 bases and J by 5 bases. CDR1 is SGHRS and CDR2 is YFSETQ in the germline V gene. This CDR3 reads CATARQGSTEAFF. In nucleotides, the CDR3 is TGCGCCACCGCTCGACAGGGAAGTACTGAAGCTTTCTTT.

The chain links TRBV6-5 to TRBJ1-2; TRBD1 aligns across 9 bases. Trimming removed 2 bases from V and 3 bases from J; junction bases left unmatched: 7. Looked up from germline, CDR1 is MNHEY and CDR2 is SVGAGI. This CDR3 is 16 amino acids long. The DNA of the CDR3 is TGTGCCAGCAGTTACGTTCCCGGGGACAGGGACTATGGCTACACCTTC. Amino acids: CASSYVPGDRDYGYTF.

The J gene is TRBJ2-5, the V gene TRBV10-3; a possible D gene is TRBD1 (5 bases). Trimming removed 8 bases from V and 4 bases from J, with 14 bases in between. Germline loops: CDR1 ENHRY, CDR2 SYGVKD. This CDR3 spans 13 amino acids. Written as DNA, the CDR3 is TGTGCCATCGCAAGACAGCTCGCAGAGACCCAGTACTTC. This sequence encodes CAIARQLAETQYF.

DNA for the CDR3: TGTGCCTGGAGGGGGGGACAGGACAATCAGCCCCAGCATTTT. This encodes CAWRGGQDNQPQHF. The V gene is TRBV30, the J gene TRBJ1-5; 8 nucleotides agree with TRBD1. Germline CDR1 is GTSNPN and CDR2 is SVGIG (reference sequence). This CDR3 is 14 amino acids long. Unmatched junction bases numbered 4, after V lost 3 bases and J lost 3 bases.

This clone showed up just once. The rearrangement uses TRBV7-8 and TRBJ2-5; no firm D call. This CDR3 contains 12 residues. The germline gives CDR1 SGHVS, CDR2 FQNEAQ. Trimming left V 5 bases short and J 5 bases short, with 9 bases between. The CDR3 sequence: CASSLTPETQYF. The CDR3 DNA sequence: TGTGCCAGCAGCCTAACGCCCGAGACCCAGTACTTC.

In this sample, this clone turned up once. The chain joins TRBV4-3 to TRBJ1-1; D unresolved. This CDR3 spans 14 amino acids. The germline V gene has CDR1 LGHNA and CDR2 YSLEER. V dropped 1 base and J dropped 2 bases, with 8 bases sitting between them. CDR3 sequence reads: CASSQGYSNTEAFF. The CDR3 coding sequence is TGCGCCAGCAGCCAAGGTTATTCCAACACTGAAGCTTTCTTT.

The V call is TRBV4-1, the J call TRBJ2-7; D is undetermined. In germline, CDR1 is MGHRA, CDR2 YSYEKL. V lost 2 bases, J lost 4 bases, and 9 bases lay in between. The CDR3 contains 13 residues. CDR3 loop: CASSQNVYYEQYF. CDR3 coding DNA: TGCGCCAGCAGCCAAAATGTGTATTACGAGCAGTACTTC.

The chain employs TRBV6-6 and TRBJ2-1, with unresolved D. V was trimmed by 0 bases and J by 7 bases, leaving 13 bases between them. The germline gives CDR1 MNHNY, CDR2 SVGAGI (reference sequence). The CDR3 sequence is 15 residues long. The CDR3: CASSYSDLSGNEQFF. CDR3 sequence (DNA): TGTGCCAGCAGTTACTCCGACTTATCCGGGAATGAGCAGTTCTTC.

V and J are TRBV10-3 and TRBJ1-1, with 9 bases identical to TRBD1. Germline values: CDR1 ENHRY, CDR2 SYGVKD. The CDR3 sequence is 14 residues long. The V segment lost 4 bases and the J segment 5 bases; nucleotides outside the gene matches: 5. CDR3 amino acids: CAISGGQGETEAFF. The CDR3 coding sequence is TGTGCCATCAGTGGGGGACAGGGCGAGACTGAAGCTTTCTTT.